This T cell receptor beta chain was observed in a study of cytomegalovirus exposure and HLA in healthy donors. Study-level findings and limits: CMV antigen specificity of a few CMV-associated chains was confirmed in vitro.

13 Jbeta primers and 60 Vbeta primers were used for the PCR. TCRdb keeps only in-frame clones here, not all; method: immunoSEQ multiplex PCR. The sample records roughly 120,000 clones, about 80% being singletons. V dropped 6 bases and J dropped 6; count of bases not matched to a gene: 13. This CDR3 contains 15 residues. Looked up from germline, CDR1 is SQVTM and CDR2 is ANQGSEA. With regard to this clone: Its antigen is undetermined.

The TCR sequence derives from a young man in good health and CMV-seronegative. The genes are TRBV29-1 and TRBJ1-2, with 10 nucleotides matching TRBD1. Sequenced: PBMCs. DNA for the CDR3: TGCAGCGTCCTTGACAGGGGGCAATCCCTAGATGGCTACACCTTC. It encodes CSVLDRGQSLDGYTF.